These 7 T cell receptor beta chains came from one sample sequenced in a study of shared clonotypes between healthy human individuals. The table came from immunoSEQ multiplex PCR; TCRdb's copy has only in-frame clones and leaves some out. Of approximately 500,000 clones listed, over 70% were seen once; the top ten hold 9.5% to 15%. The material sequenced was PBMCs. These receptor sequences come from a woman in her 40s in good health. Some clones in this sample may be carry-over from other donors' samples.

This sequence joins TRBV30 and TRBJ1-1; D is undetermined. The CDR3 contains 14 residues. Germline values: CDR1 GTSNPN, CDR2 SVGIG (reference sequence). The germline V and J ends were trimmed by 2 bases and 5 bases, with 15 bases remaining between them. The CDR3 here is CAWSPRLGRTEAFF. The CDR3 DNA follows: TGTGCCTGGAGTCCCCGACTCGGGAGGACTGAAGCTTTCTTT.

V and J are TRBV4-3 and TRBJ2-1; a weak D match, TRBD1 (6 bases). CDR3 length equals 17 residues. Germline CDR1 and CDR2: LGHNA and YSLEER. Trimming pared 4 bases from V and 3 bases from J, leaving 19 bases between. CDR3: CASSRVPGTTIYNEQFF. The CDR3 region has the DNA TGCGCCAGCAGCCGAGTGCCAGGGACAACTATCTACAATGAGCAGTTCTTC.

The V and J genes are TRBV11-2 and TRBJ2-5; TRBD2 is a possible D gene (6 bases). The germline V and J ends were trimmed by 1 base and 3 bases, with 12 bases remaining between them. Germline V lookup: CDR1 SGHAT, CDR2 FQNNGV. The CDR3 runs 15 residues. CDR3 residues: CASSLGGRPEETQYF. The CDR3, as DNA: TGTGCCAGCAGCTTAGGAGGGAGGCCGGAAGAGACCCAGTACTTC.

The J gene is TRBJ2-7, the V gene TRBV7-2; 11 bases line up with TRBD1. This CDR3 has 15 residues. With V trimmed by 4 bases and J by 2 bases, 4 bases remained unmatched. Germline values: CDR1 SGHTA, CDR2 FQGNSA. The CDR3 reads CASSSGQGVTYEQYF. DNA for the CDR3: TGTGCCAGCAGCTCGGGACAGGGGGTTACCTACGAGCAGTACTTC.

V usage is TRBV11-2 and J usage is TRBJ2-3, with 7 bases aligning to TRBD2. Per germline, CDR1 SGHAT and CDR2 FQNNGV. V lost 0 bases, J lost 2 bases, and 5 bases stayed unmatched. The CDR3 has 16 residues. The CDR3 region has the DNA TGTGCCAGCAGCTTAGATGGGGCGGGAGCCACAGATACGCAGTATTTT. Its translation is CASSLDGAGATDTQYF. The whole variable domain, remainder taken from reference TRBV11-2 and TRBJ2-3, is EAGVAQSPRYKIIEKRQSVAFWCNPISGHATLYWYQQILGQGPKLLIQFQNNGVVDDSQLPKDRFSAERLKGVDSTLKIQPAKLEDSAVYLCASSLDGAGATDTQYFGPGTRLTVL.

The CDR3 sequence is CASSLSGTYEQYF. The CDR3 DNA reads TGCGCCAGCAGCCTCTCTGGGACCTACGAGCAGTACTTC. V usage is TRBV10-1 and J usage is TRBJ2-7; no clear D gene. Germline CDR1 reads WNHNN; CDR2 reads SYGVQD (reference sequence). CDR3 length: 13 amino acids. The V end was cut by 6 bases, the J end by 2 bases, with 11 bases between.

The chain is built from TRBV28 and TRBJ2-1; perhaps TRBD2 as D (6 bases). The CDR3 consists of 14 residues. Trimming shortened V by 5 bases and J by 2 bases, and 10 bases separated the two germline ends. CDR1 and CDR2 from the germline V gene are MDHEN and SYDVKM. The chain's CDR3 is CASSSSGTYNEQFF. In DNA, the CDR3 is TGTGCCAGCAGTAGTAGCGGCACCTACAATGAGCAGTTCTTC.